This T cell receptor beta chain was captured by sequencing in a study of blood T cell repertoires in COVID-19. Study-wide context: Acute and convalescent COVID-19 specimens originated in the United States, Italy and Spain. PBMCs, B-cell-depleted T cells, or T cells provided the cDNA or gDNA that made up the material.

This CDR3 spans 21 amino acids. The ends lost 4 bases at V and 1 base at J; junction bases unmatched: 23. CDR1 SGDLS and CDR2 YYNGEE come from the germline V gene. Assay: immunoSEQ multiplex PCR; the TCRdb copy retains only in-frame clones and omits some. The sample gives 330,000 or so clones, roughly 90% of which show up once; just over 1% is in the top ten. The sequencing sample was made of PBMCs or T cells enriched from blood (not recorded which). The gene calls are TRBV9 and TRBJ2-3, with 8 positions matching TRBD1. The receptor was derived from a woman in her twenties or thirties who had been exposed to COVID-19. The DNA for the CDR3 is TGTGCCAGCAGCCAAACAGGACAGGGTCGGCAGCGGCCCCAGGGCACAGATACGCAGTATTTT. Its protein product is CASSQTGQGRQRPQGTDTQYF.